This TCR beta chain was documented in a study of response to subunit inactivated influenza vaccine (dated by TCRdb to about 2018). For the wider study: To follow how T cells responded to a trivalent subunit inactivated influenza vaccine, the researchers relied on deep quantitative profiling of the T cell receptor repertoire.

Study-level results and caveats: The authors suggested that each seasonal influenza vaccination may recruit only a limited number of new T cells.

Library preparation employed RT-PCR. Sequencing relied on an Illumina HiSeq 2500. TCRdb trimmed public reads at Q25 via fastp, called clones via MiXCR and kept in-frame beta chains. Merged by CDR3 protein, the rows form single entries marked with the most common genes and DNA. For this sample the table gives approximately 500,000 distinct CDR3 sequences, of which around 25% were detected only once. The ten largest clones add up to 2.8% of the sample. A remark on this clonotype: Its antigen specificity is not known. Base qualities are not recorded, but no much larger clone differs from it by a single base.

The same data also contributed to another study, on T cells expressing NK-cell markers. The second paper further reports: TCR beta cDNA libraries were prepared using 5'RACE template switching, which introduced a universal primer site and unique molecular identifiers. Three sorted T-cell subsets (CD3+CD56+NKG2C+, CD3+CD56+NKG2C- and CD3+CD56-NKG2C+) from seven to nine donors had their TCR beta-chain repertoires profiled. Among the eight sequenced donors, only one was HCMV-seronegative, while the other seven were HCMV-seropositive. In several experiments an anti-gammadeltaTCR antibody was added to restrict sorting to alphabetaTCR-expressing T cells. In over five donors, the dominant CD3+CD56+NKG2C+ clonotypes were among the top 10 CD8+ clonotypes and accounted for about 1.0-7.5% of CD8+ T cells. Those dominant clonotypes were again the most abundant among CD3+CD56-NKG2C+ cells in a few donors, at about 25-60.1%. It remained unclear whether the expanded NKG2C-expressing T cell clones were specific for HCMV antigens. Randomly selected healthy volunteers, three men and five women, were used as the eight sequenced donors. HCMV-specific IgG was detected in serum with a commercial ELISA kit to determine HCMV serostatus. Ficoll density gradient centrifugation was used to isolate peripheral blood mononuclear cells from blood. Using Miltenyi isolation kits, CD4+ and CD8+ T cells were isolated from PBMC through magnetic immunoseparation. Priming for cDNA synthesis came from the TCR beta constant segment, and two successive PCR amplification steps followed. Illumina HiSeq 2000/2500, MiSeq or NextSeq was used to sequence libraries as 2 x 150 bp reads. MIGEC handled demultiplexing of the reads and grouping by UMI, while MiTCR was used to assemble and quantify clonotypes. To remove erroneous sequences, TCR cDNA sequences were retained only when supported by two or more reads. The tcR package was used for downstream repertoire analysis, with clonotypes matched between fractions based on CDR3 nucleotide sequence plus V segment. VDJmatch was used to annotate antigen specificity against VDJdb, with one amino acid substitution in CDR3 permitted.

This clonotype was sampled from a man aged 50 to 60 who received an inactivated influenza vaccine. Donor details come from another sample of the same person, matched by shared clones. Sequencing used CD4+ T cells sorted from PBMCs, obtained roughly 12 days after vaccination.

The CDR3 loop reads CASSDGVAGGFEQYF. The base sequence is TGTGCCAGCAGTGACGGGGTTGCGGGTGGCTTCGAGCAGTACTTC. Here the chain combines TRBV6-1 and TRBJ2-7, with a weak D call of TRBD2 (5 bases match). The V and J ends are trimmed by 3 bases and 6 bases, leaving 18 bases between them. The germline V gene specifies MNHNS as CDR1 and SASEGT as CDR2. Including the terminal cysteine and phenylalanine, the CDR3 comprises 15 residues. The retained sequence is limited to the CDR3, 45 bases, with the frame set at the first base.